This TCR beta chain is drawn from a study of T cell repertoires in ileal Crohn's disease. The study's findings and limits: Clonal expansions were more frequent in active smokers than non-smokers at surgery.

The germline gives CDR1 MNHNS, CDR2 SASEGT. The CDR3 contains 13 residues. Trimming stripped 5 bases from V and 1 base from J, with 5 bases between. Concerning this clone itself: What it binds is unknown.

The repertoire was sequenced with immunoSEQ multiplex PCR; TCRdb's copy has only in-frame clones and lacks some. The repertoire holds approximately 12,000 clones, with around three quarters as singletons. The sequencing sample was made of ileal tissue. This receptor was taken from an adult with Crohn's disease. The J gene is TRBJ2-2, the V gene TRBV6-1; no clear D. The CDR3 protein is CASSRQNTGELFF. In DNA form, the CDR3 reads TGTGCCAGCAGTCGACAGAACACCGGGGAGCTGTTTTTT.